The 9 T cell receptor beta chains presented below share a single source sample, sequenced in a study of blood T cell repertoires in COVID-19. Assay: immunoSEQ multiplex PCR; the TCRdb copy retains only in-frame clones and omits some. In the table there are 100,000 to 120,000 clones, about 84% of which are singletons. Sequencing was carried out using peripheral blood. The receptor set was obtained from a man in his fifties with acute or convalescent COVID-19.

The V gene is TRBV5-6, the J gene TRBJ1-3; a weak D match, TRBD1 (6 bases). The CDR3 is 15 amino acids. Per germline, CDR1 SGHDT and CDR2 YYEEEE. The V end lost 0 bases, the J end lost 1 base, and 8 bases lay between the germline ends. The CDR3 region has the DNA TGTGCCAGCAGCTTGGCGCAGGGGTCTGGAAACACCATATATTTT. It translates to CASSLAQGSGNTIYF.

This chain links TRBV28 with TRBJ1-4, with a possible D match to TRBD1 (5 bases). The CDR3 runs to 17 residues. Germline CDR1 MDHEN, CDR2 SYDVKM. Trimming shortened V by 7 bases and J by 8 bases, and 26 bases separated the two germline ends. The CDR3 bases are TGTGCCAGCACTCCTGGGCCAGGGAAGGTGCGTCGCGAAAAACTGTTTTTT. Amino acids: CASTPGPGKVRREKLFF.

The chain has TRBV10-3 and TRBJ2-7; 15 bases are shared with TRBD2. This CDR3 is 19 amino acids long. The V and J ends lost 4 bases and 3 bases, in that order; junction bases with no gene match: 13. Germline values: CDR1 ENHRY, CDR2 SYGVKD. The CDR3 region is CAISGGLAGGPSKIYEQYF. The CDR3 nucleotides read TGTGCCATCAGTGGCGGACTAGCGGGGGGGCCGAGTAAGATCTACGAGCAGTACTTC.

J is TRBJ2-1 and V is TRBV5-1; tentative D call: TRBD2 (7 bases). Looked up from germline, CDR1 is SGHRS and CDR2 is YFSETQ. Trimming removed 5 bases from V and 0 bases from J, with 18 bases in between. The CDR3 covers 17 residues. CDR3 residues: CASSWVGGGLSYNEQFF. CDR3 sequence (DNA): TGCGCCAGCAGTTGGGTGGGCGGGGGCCTCTCCTACAATGAGCAGTTCTTC.

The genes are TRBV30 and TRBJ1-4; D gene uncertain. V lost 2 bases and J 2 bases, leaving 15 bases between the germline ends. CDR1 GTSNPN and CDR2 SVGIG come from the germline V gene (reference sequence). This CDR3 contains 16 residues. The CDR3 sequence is CAWSTRSPWTNEKLFF. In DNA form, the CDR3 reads TGTGCCTGGAGTACCCGGTCACCGTGGACTAATGAAAAACTGTTTTTT.

The DNA for the CDR3 is TGTGCCAGCAGACCGACTAGCGGGGGGGACACAGATACGCAGTATTTT. It codes for CASRPTSGGDTDTQYF. The chain uses TRBV6-8 and TRBJ2-3; TRBD2 matches 14 bases. The junction had 4 bases not matched to a gene; V was cut back by 6 bases and J by 2 bases. The CDR3 runs 16 residues. Germline V gene lookup returns CDR1 MNHGY and CDR2 SAAAGT.

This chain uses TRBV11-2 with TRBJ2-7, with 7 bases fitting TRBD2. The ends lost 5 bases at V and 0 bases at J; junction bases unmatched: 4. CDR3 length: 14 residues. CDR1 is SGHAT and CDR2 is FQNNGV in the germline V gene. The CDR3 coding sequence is TGTGCCAGCAGCCCGCGGGGGAACTCCTACGAGCAGTACGTC. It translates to CASSPRGNSYEQYV.

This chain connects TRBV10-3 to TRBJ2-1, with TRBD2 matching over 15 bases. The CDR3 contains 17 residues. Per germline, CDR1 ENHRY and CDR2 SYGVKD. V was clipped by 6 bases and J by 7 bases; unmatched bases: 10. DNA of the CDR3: TGTGCCATCAGACCTAAAGCCGGGACTAGCGGGGGGAATGAGCAGTTCTTC. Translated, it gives CAIRPKAGTSGGNEQFF.

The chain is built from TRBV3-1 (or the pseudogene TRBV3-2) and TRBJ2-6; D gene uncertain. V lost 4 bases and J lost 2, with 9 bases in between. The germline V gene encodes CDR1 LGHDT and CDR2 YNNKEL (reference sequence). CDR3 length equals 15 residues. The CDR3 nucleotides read TGTGCCAGCAGCCCTACTATTGCTGGGGCCAACGTCCTGACTTTC. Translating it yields CASSPTIAGANVLTF.